These 25 T cell receptor beta chains were sequenced from one sample in a study of cytomegalovirus exposure and HLA in healthy donors. Primers: 60 Vbeta forward and 13 Jbeta reverse. TCRdb keeps only in-frame clones here, not all; method: immunoSEQ multiplex PCR. Of approximately 100,000 clones listed, around 80% were seen once; the top ten hold roughly 8%. Sequenced sample: PBMCs. The receptors stem from a human donor in good health.

This clone was observed a handful of times. V gene TRBV15 combines with J gene TRBJ2-1; TRBD1 aligns across 7 bases. CDR3 length equals 14 residues. CDR1 and CDR2 from the germline V gene are LNHNV and YYDKDF (reference sequence). V trimming: 3 bases; J trimming: 5 bases; junction bases outside the gene matches: 4. The CDR3 DNA reads TGTGCCACCAGCAGGGGACAGACTGACAATGAGCAGTTCTTC. As protein: CATSRGQTDNEQFF.

The chain is built from TRBV11-2 and TRBJ2-3; D is perhaps TRBD2 (7 bases). Germline CDR1 and CDR2: SGHAT and FQNNGV. V was clipped by 5 bases and J by 8 bases, with 23 bases between them. This CDR3 is 16 amino acids long. The CDR3 DNA reads as TGTGCCAGCAGCCACGTCATGGGGGGGCGGTTTGTTACGCAGTATTTT. Translated: CASSHVMGGRFVTQYF.

The chain has TRBV6-5 and TRBJ2-7; D may be TRBD1 (6 bases). Trimming cost V 5 bases and J 1 base, with 15 bases left between them. CDR1 and CDR2 from the germline V gene are MNHEY and SVGAGI. The length of the CDR3 is 15 residues. The CDR3 region is CASSPLRDKSYEQYF. In nucleotides, the CDR3 is TGTGCCAGCAGTCCACTCCGGGACAAATCCTACGAGCAGTACTTC.

This sequence joins TRBV6-5 and TRBJ1-3; TRBD1 matches 7 bases. The CDR3 runs to 15 residues. With 6 bases clipped from V and 0 bases from J, the junction kept 5 bases outside the gene matches. Germline V gene lookup returns CDR1 MNHEY and CDR2 SVGAGI. CDR3 nucleotides: TGTGCCAGCAGCCTGGACAGGACCTCTGGAAACACCATATATTTT. As protein: CASSLDRTSGNTIYF.

The chain employs TRBV7-6 and TRBJ1-1; possibly TRBD1 for D (5 bases). V shed 2 bases and J shed 3 bases, with 7 bases lying between them. Per germline, CDR1 SGHVS and CDR2 FNYEAQ. CDR3 length equals 13 residues. CDR3 residues: CASSLQGYTEAFF. The CDR3 DNA reads as TGTGCCAGCAGCTTACAGGGTTACACTGAAGCTTTCTTT.

CDR3 bases: TGCGCCAGCAGCCAAAATCGTCCAGGGATGCATGAGCAGTTCTTC. It is translated as CASSQNRPGMHEQFF. The rearrangement joins TRBV4-1 to TRBJ2-1; TRBD1 is a possible D gene (5 bases). The CDR3 runs to 15 residues. With 2 bases removed from V and 8 bases from J, the gap between germline ends came to 16 bases. Per the germline V gene, CDR1 is MGHRA and CDR2 is YSYEKL.

V and J are TRBV5-1 and TRBJ2-3, with a weak D call TRBD2 (5 bases). The CDR3 loop spans 16 amino acids. Germline-derived CDR1 and CDR2 are SGHRS and YFSETQ. V was cut by 3 bases and J by 1 base, with 15 bases left in between. CDR3 loop: CASSSGLSGGTDTQYF. CDR3 DNA: TGCGCCAGCAGCTCCGGACTCTCGGGTGGCACAGATACGCAGTATTTT. Full variable domain (outside the CDR3, taken from reference TRBV5-1 and TRBJ2-3): KAGVTQTPRYLIKTRGQQVTLSCSPISGHRSVSWYQQTPGQGLQFLFEYFSETQRNKGNFPGRFSGRQFSNSRSEMNVSTLELGDSALYLCASSSGLSGGTDTQYFGPGTRLTVL.

The rearrangement links TRBV5-8 to TRBJ2-7; 9 bases map to TRBD2. The germline CDR1 and CDR2 sequences are SGHTS and YDEGEE. The CDR3 runs to 16 residues. The J segment lost 2 bases and the V segment lost 4 bases, leaving 10 bases of the junction unmatched. CDR3 region: CASSPRSGRLPYEQYF. CDR3 bases: TGTGCCAGCAGCCCTCGGAGCGGGAGGCTCCCCTACGAGCAGTACTTC.

The V gene is TRBV13, the J gene TRBJ2-3, with 9 bases that match TRBD1. The CDR3 extends over 15 amino acids. J lost 3 bases, V lost 5 bases, and 6 bases had no gene match. Germline V gene data show CDR1 as PRHDT and CDR2 as FYEKMQ (reference sequence). The chain's CDR3 is CASSPRDRETDTQYF. In nucleotides, the CDR3 is TGTGCCAGCAGCCCCCGGGACAGGGAAACAGATACGCAGTATTTT.

V and J are TRBV11-2 and TRBJ2-7, with D possibly TRBD2 on 6 matching bases. Germline CDR1 and CDR2: SGHAT and FQNNGV. V gave up 4 bases and J gave up 6 bases, with 13 bases separating them. The CDR3 spans 13 residues. CDR3 in amino acids: CASSSLDGGEQYF. CDR3 in DNA: TGTGCCAGCAGCTCCCTGGACGGGGGCGAGCAGTACTTC.

V gene TRBV6-1 combines with J gene TRBJ2-7; unclear D gene. Germline V lookup: CDR1 MNHNS, CDR2 SASEGT. The V end lost 2 bases, the J end lost 2 bases, and 10 bases lay between the germline ends. The CDR3 has 14 amino acids. CDR3 DNA: TGTGCCAGCAGTGAATGGGCAGGAACCTACGAGCAGTACTTC. It is translated as CASSEWAGTYEQYF.

The chain employs TRBV7-9 and TRBJ2-2; possibly TRBD2 for D (6 bases). Germline-derived CDR1 and CDR2 are SEHNR and FQNEAQ (reference sequence). The CDR3 sequence is 15 residues long. Between the trimmed V and J ends, which lost 2 bases and 5 bases, there was a span of 12 bases. The CDR3 loop is CASSLKPGTTGELFF. The CDR3 region has the DNA TGTGCCAGCAGCTTAAAACCCGGGACTACCGGGGAGCTGTTTTTT.

This clone was seen more than once but under ten times. This sequence joins TRBV4-3 and TRBJ1-2; 9 bases line up with TRBD1. The germline CDR1 and CDR2 sequences are LGHNA and YSLEER. With V trimmed by 0 bases and J by 4 bases, 3 bases remained unmatched. The CDR3 has 15 amino acids. The CDR3 region has the DNA TGCGCCAGCAGCCAAGAGGGACAGGGAGGCTATGGCTACACCTTC. It encodes CASSQEGQGGYGYTF.

The chain joins TRBV10-1 to TRBJ2-1; D gene uncertain. The CDR3 runs 13 residues. The V end was cut by 0 bases, the J end by 10 bases, with 10 bases between. Germline CDR1 WNHNN, CDR2 SYGVQD (reference sequence). Here the CDR3 reads CASSESGRSEQFF. In nucleotides, the CDR3 is TGCGCCAGCAGTGAGTCGGGCCGAAGCGAGCAGTTCTTC.

In its sample, this clone was seen a few times. The gene calls are TRBV7-2 and TRBJ2-1, with 7 bases lining up with TRBD2. Germline lookup yields CDR1 SGHTA and CDR2 FQGNSA. Losses at the gene ends were 3 bases for V and 6 bases for J; bases not matched to a gene: 11. CDR3 length: 16 residues. The CDR3, as DNA: TGTGCCAGCAGCTTGAAGGGACTTGGGAGGGGCAATGAGCAGTTCTTC. As protein: CASSLKGLGRGNEQFF. Full variable domain (missing parts from reference TRBV7-2 and TRBJ2-1): GAGVSQSPSNKVTEKGKDVELRCDPISGHTALYWYRQSLGQGLEFLIYFQGNSAPDKSGLPSDRFSAERTGGSVSTLTIQRTQQEDSAVYLCASSLKGLGRGNEQFFGPGTRLTVL.

The V and J genes are TRBV5-1 and TRBJ2-7; TRBD1 matches at 8 bases. This CDR3 region has 18 residues. Germline assignment: CDR1 SGHRS and CDR2 YFSETQ. The V segment lost 0 bases and the J segment 5 bases; nucleotides outside the gene matches: 16. Here the CDR3 DNA reads TGCGCCAGCAGCTTGGCTCTGGGACAGGTTGGTCCTCGCCACGAGCAGTACTTC. It translates to CASSLALGQVGPRHEQYF.

This clone was recorded a few times. The chain uses TRBV6-6 and TRBJ2-7, with a tentative D call TRBD1 (6 bases). Per germline, CDR1 MNHNY and CDR2 SVGAGI (reference sequence). The CDR3 sequence is 15 residues long. Trimming took 6 bases from V and 1 from J, leaving 16 bases between them. CDR3 amino acids: CASRETGQGSYEQYF. As DNA, the CDR3 is TGTGCCAGCAGGGAGACAGGCCAGGGGTCCTACGAGCAGTACTTC.

The chain links TRBV5-4 to TRBJ2-7; 8 positions agree with TRBD1. In germline, CDR1 is SGHNT, CDR2 YYREEE (reference sequence). The length of the CDR3 is 15 residues. The ends lost 5 bases at V and 2 bases at J; junction bases unmatched: 9. As DNA, the CDR3 is TGTGCCAGCAGGAAAGGACAGGGACACCCCTACGAGCAGTACTTC. Amino acid sequence: CASRKGQGHPYEQYF.

The V call is TRBV14, the J call TRBJ2-7, with 7 bases matching TRBD2. The CDR3 totals 13 residues. Germline V CDR1 and CDR2: SGHDN, FVKESK. J gave up 4 bases and V 3 bases, and 3 bases lay outside the gene matches. For the CDR3, the DNA is TGTGCCAGCAGCCAGGGGGGGGGATACGAGCAGTACTTC. Amino acids: CASSQGGGYEQYF.

The gene calls are TRBV4-1 and TRBJ1-2, with a tentative D call TRBD1 (6 bases). The CDR3 length is 17 residues. Between the trimmed V and J ends, which lost 3 bases and 8 bases, there was a span of 25 bases. Per the germline V gene, CDR1 is MGHRA and CDR2 is YSYEKL. The CDR3 is CASSQGRQALTHGGYTF. The CDR3 nucleotides read TGCGCCAGCAGCCAGGGGCGACAGGCATTAACCCACGGAGGCTACACCTTC.

This clone was picked up one time. The V call is TRBV5-1, the J call TRBJ2-5; no definite D call. The V and J ends lost 0 bases and 11 bases respectively, with 23 bases between them. The CDR3 is 16 amino acids. Germline values: CDR1 SGHRS, CDR2 YFSETQ. The CDR3 DNA sequence: TGCGCCAGCAGCTTGGTAGGTCAGACCGCTACATCAGGTCAGTACTTC. Residues: CASSLVGQTATSGQYF.

This rearrangement joins TRBV15 to TRBJ2-7; 9 nucleotides line up with TRBD2. V was clipped by 6 bases and J by 4 bases; unmatched bases: 4. This CDR3 comprises 13 residues. The germline CDR1 and CDR2 sequences are LNHNV and YYDKDF (reference sequence). The CDR3 spells CATSGSGGYEQYF. CDR3 nucleotide sequence: TGTGCCACCAGTGGTAGCGGGGGATACGAGCAGTACTTC.

This chain uses TRBV11-3 with TRBJ2-5, with TRBD1 identical over 8 bases. This CDR3 spans 13 amino acids. V lost 5 bases and J lost 7; bases outside the gene matches: 6. Germline V lookup: CDR1 SGHNT, CDR2 YENEEA. CDR3 bases: TGTGCCAGCAGCCCAAAGCAGGGGGCGACCCAGTACTTC. This sequence encodes CASSPKQGATQYF.

The chain has TRBV27 and TRBJ1-5; D is uncertain. The V gene lost 5 bases and the J gene lost 1 base, with 3 bases spanning the gap. Looked up from germline, CDR1 is MNHEY and CDR2 is SMNVEV (reference sequence). The CDR3 extends over 12 amino acids. CDR3: CASSPSNQPQHF. CDR3 nucleotides: TGTGCCAGCAGTCCAAGCAATCAGCCCCAGCATTTT.

This clone was counted a few times. The chain combines TRBV2 with TRBJ1-1; D is unclear. The CDR3 contains 13 residues. The V end was cut by 2 bases, the J end by 1 base, with 5 bases between. CDR1 is SNHLY, CDR2 FYNNEI, per germline. CDR3 nucleotide sequence: TGTGCCAGCAGTGAAAGTAGGAACACTGAAGCTTTCTTT. It yields the protein CASSESRNTEAFF.